The sequence of this TCR beta chain was determined in a study of cytomegalovirus exposure and HLA in healthy donors. Across the study: The same platform as the approximately 700 first-cohort repertoires was used for the 130 or so validation repertoires, a later analysis reported.

Whole-study findings and limits: Many donors shared some public TCRs, even though most TCR sequences were rare.

This clone was counted between two and nine times. Its specificity is unknown. Sequencing was performed with immunoSEQ multiplex PCR; in TCRdb, only in-frame clones are kept and a portion is missing. The data contain 150,000 to 250,000 clones, about 81% of them seen just once; the ten biggest clones take up 1.2%. CDR1 SGDLS and CDR2 YYNGEE come from the germline V gene. Trimming took off 3 bases at V and 3 bases at J, with 14 bases between the two ends. The CDR3 length is 15 residues. This sequence joins TRBV9 and TRBJ2-3, with a weak D call TRBD1 (6 bases). This clonotype was obtained from a woman in her thirties in good health and CMV-seronegative. The sample taken for sequencing was PBMCs. The CDR3 DNA is TGTGCCAGCAGCGCCCAACAGGGACCGACAGATACGCAGTATTTT. Its protein product is CASSAQQGPTDTQYF.